This note documents a single TCR beta chain sequence. Measured with immunoSEQ multiplex PCR; TCRdb has only the in-frame clones, and not every one. Among about 150,000 clones listed, 93% were seen once. The data stem from a study of control samples from healthy donors and cancer patients. Germline V gene sequence: CDR1 KGHSH, CDR2 LQKENI. Trimming removed 4 bases from V and 3 bases from J, with 12 bases in between. The CDR3 covers 14 residues. The sequencing sample was made of blood. The sequence was obtained from a man aged 45 to 65 in good health. V gene TRBV18 combines with J gene TRBJ2-5; D is tentatively TRBD1 or TRBD2 (5 bases each). This CDR3 is CASSLRGREETQYF. DNA for the CDR3: TGTGCCAGCTCACTACGGGGCAGGGAAGAGACCCAGTACTTC. Filled out from reference TRBV18 and TRBJ2-5, the complete variable domain reads NAGVMQNPRHLVRRRGQEARLRCSPMKGHSHVYWYRQLPEEGLKFMVYLQKENIIDESGMPKERFSAEFPKEGPSILRIQQVVRGDSAAYFCASSLRGREETQYFGPGTRLLVL.